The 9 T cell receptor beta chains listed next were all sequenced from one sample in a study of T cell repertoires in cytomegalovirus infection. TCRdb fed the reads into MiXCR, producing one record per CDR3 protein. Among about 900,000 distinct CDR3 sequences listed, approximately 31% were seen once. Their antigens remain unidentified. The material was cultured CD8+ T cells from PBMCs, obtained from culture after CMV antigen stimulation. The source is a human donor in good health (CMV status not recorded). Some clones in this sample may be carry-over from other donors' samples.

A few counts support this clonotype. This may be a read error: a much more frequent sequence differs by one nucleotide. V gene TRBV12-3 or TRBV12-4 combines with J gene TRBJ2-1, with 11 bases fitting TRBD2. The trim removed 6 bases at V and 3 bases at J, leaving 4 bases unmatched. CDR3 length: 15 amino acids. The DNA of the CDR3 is TGTGCCAGCAGCTCACTAGCGGGGGTCTACAATGAGCAGTTCTTC. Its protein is CASSSLAGVYNEQFF.

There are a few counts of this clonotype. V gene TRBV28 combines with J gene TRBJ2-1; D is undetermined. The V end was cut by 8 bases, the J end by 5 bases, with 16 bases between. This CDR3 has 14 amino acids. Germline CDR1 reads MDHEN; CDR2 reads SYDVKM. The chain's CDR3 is CASSNGPVDNEQFF. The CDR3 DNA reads TGTGCCAGCTCGAATGGGCCAGTAGACAATGAGCAGTTCTTC.

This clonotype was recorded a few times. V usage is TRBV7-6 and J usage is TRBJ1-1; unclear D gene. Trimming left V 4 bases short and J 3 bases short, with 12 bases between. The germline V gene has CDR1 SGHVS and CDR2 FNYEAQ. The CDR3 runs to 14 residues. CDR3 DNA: TGTGCCAGCAGCTCCTATCCAGTGGACACTGAAGCTTTCTTT. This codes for CASSSYPVDTEAFF. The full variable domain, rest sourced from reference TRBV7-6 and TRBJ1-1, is GAGVSQSPRYKVTKRGQDVALRCDPISGHVSLYWYRQALGQGPEFLTYFNYEAQQDKSGLPNDRFSAERPEGSISTLTIQRTEQRDSAMYRCASSSYPVDTEAFFGQGTRLTVV.

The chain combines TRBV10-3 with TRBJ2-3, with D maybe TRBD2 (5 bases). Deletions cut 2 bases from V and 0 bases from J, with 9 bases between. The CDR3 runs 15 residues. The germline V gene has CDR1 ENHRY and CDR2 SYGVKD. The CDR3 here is CAISETSQSTDTQYF. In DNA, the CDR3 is TGTGCCATCAGTGAGACTAGTCAGAGCACAGATACGCAGTATTTT.

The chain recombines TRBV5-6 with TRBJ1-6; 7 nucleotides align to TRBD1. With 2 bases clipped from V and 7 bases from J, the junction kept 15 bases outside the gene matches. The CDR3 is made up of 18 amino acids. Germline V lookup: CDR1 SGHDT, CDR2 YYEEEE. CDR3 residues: CASSLRQGIHFKNSPLHF. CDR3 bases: TGTGCCAGCAGCTTAAGACAGGGCATTCATTTTAAGAATTCACCCCTCCACTTT.

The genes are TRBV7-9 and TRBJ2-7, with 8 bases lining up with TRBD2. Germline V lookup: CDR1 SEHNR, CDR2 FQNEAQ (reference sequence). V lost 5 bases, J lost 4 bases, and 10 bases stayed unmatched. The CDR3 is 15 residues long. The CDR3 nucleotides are TGTGCCAGCAGCCAAATTAGCGGGGAATTTTACGAGCAGTACTTC. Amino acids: CASSQISGEFYEQYF.

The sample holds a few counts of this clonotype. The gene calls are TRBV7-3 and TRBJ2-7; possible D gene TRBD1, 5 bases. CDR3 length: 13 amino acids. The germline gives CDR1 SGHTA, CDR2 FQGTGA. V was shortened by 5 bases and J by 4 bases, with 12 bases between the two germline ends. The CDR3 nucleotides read TGTGCCAGCAGCAGCAGACAGCTATACGAGCAGTACTTC. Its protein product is CASSSRQLYEQYF. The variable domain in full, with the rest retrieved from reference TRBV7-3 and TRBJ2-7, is GAGVSQTPSNKVTEKGKYVELRCDPISGHTALYWYRQSLGQGPEFLIYFQGTGAADDSGLPNDRFFAVRPEGSVSTLKIQRTERGDSAVYLCASSSRQLYEQYFGPGTRLTVT.

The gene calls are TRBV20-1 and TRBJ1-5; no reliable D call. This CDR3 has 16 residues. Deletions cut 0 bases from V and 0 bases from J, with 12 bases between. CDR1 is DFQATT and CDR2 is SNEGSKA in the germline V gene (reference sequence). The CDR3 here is CSARDSHSYSNQPQHF. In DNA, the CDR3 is TGCAGTGCTAGAGATAGTCACTCCTATAGCAATCAGCCCCAGCATTTT.

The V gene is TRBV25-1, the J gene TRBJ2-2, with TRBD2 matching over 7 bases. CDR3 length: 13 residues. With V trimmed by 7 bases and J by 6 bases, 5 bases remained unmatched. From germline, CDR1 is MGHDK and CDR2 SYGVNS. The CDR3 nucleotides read TGTGCCAGCACCGCTGGGGGGGCCGGGGAGCTGTTTTTT. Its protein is CASTAGGAGELFF.